A single sample gave rise to the 27 T cell receptor beta chains below, sequenced in a study of control samples from healthy donors and cancer patients. Measured with immunoSEQ multiplex PCR; TCRdb has only the in-frame clones, and not every one. The data show some 140,000 clones, about nine tenths seen once. Material: blood. The receptors were sampled from a man aged 25-45 years in good health.

V is TRBV15 and J is TRBJ2-7; no clear D gene. Germline loops: CDR1 LNHNV, CDR2 YYDKDF (reference sequence). Trimming took off 2 bases at V and 2 bases at J, with 16 bases between the two ends. This CDR3 spans 16 amino acids. In DNA, the CDR3 is TGTGCCACCAGCAGAAAGACCGGCTCAGCACCCTACGAGCAGTACTTC. It yields the protein CATSRKTGSAPYEQYF.

V usage is TRBV2 and J usage is TRBJ2-1, with D possibly TRBD2 on 5 matching bases. This CDR3 comprises 13 residues. The germline CDR1 and CDR2 sequences are SNHLY and FYNNEI. V lost 6 bases and J 2 bases, leaving 8 bases between the germline ends. The CDR3 loop reads CASRTGTYNEQFF. The CDR3 nucleotides read TGTGCCAGCAGGACGGGGACCTACAATGAGCAGTTCTTC.

V gene TRBV28 combines with J gene TRBJ1-1; maybe TRBD1 (6 bases). The CDR3 consists of 16 residues. Germline V lookup: CDR1 MDHEN, CDR2 SYDVKM. V was trimmed by 1 base and J by 0 bases, leaving 12 bases between them. The DNA for the CDR3 is TGTGCCAGCAGTTTATTAGGGGGTCTACTGAACACTGAAGCTTTCTTT. Amino acids: CASSLLGGLLNTEAFF.

The chain carries TRBV5-4 and TRBJ2-1, with 8 positions matching TRBD2. The trim removed 5 bases at V and 3 bases at J, leaving 4 bases unmatched. Per germline, CDR1 SGHNT and CDR2 YYREEE (reference sequence). The CDR3 is 14 residues long. The CDR3 DNA is TGTGCCAGCAGTAGGCTAGCGGGCTACAATGAGCAGTTCTTC. Translating gives CASSRLAGYNEQFF.

The sample holds one count of this clone. The rearrangement links TRBV11-2 to TRBJ1-2; D is undetermined. Germline loops: CDR1 SGHAT, CDR2 FQNNGV. The CDR3 consists of 13 residues. The ends were cut back, 1 base at V and 5 bases at J, with 8 bases in the middle. The CDR3 reads CASSLGEEYGYTF. The CDR3 DNA reads TGTGCCAGCAGCTTAGGGGAGGAGTATGGCTACACCTTC.

The chain joins TRBV6-6 to TRBJ1-5; D remains unclear. The CDR3 contains 16 residues. V was shortened by 1 base and J by 0 bases, with 10 bases between the two germline ends. Germline CDR1 and CDR2: MNHNY and SVGAGI (reference sequence). The CDR3 loop is CASSYLDGNSNQPQHF. The CDR3 DNA reads as TGTGCCAGCAGTTACTTGGACGGGAATAGCAATCAGCCCCAGCATTTT.

The rearrangement uses TRBV15 and TRBJ1-4; D gene uncertain. Trimming stripped 0 bases from V and 1 base from J, with 3 bases between. The germline V gene encodes CDR1 LNHNV and CDR2 YYDKDF (reference sequence). The CDR3 has 14 residues. The DNA for the CDR3 is TGTGCCACCAGCAGAGATTTAACTAATGAAAAACTGTTTTTT. This codes for CATSRDLTNEKLFF. The full variable domain, completed using reference TRBV15 and TRBJ1-4, is DAMVIQNPRYQVTQFGKPVTLSCSQTLNHNVMYWYQQKSSQAPKLLFHYYDKDFNNEADTPDNFQSRRPNTSFCFLDIRSPGLGDTAMYLCATSRDLTNEKLFFGSGTQLSVL.

V gene TRBV10-2 combines with J gene TRBJ1-1; D not resolved. This CDR3 region has 13 residues. Trimming took 4 bases from V and 6 from J, leaving 12 bases between them. The germline V gene encodes CDR1 WSHSY and CDR2 SAAADI. The CDR3 region has the DNA TGCGCCAGCAGTGTGTTATCGGAGGCTGAAGCTTTCTTT. Translating gives CASSVLSEAEAFF.

A note on this clone: This may come from a read error, since a much larger clone is one base off. CDR3 amino acids: CASSPDRAYGYTF. As DNA, the CDR3 is TGTGCCAGCAGCCCCGACAGGGCCTATGGCTACACCTTC. The chain is built from TRBV3-1 (or the pseudogene TRBV3-2) and TRBJ1-2; 7 nucleotides match TRBD1. This CDR3 is built from 13 residues. V lost 4 bases and J lost 4; bases outside the gene matches: 3. Per the germline V gene, CDR1 is LGHDT and CDR2 is YNNKEL (reference sequence).

The chain has TRBV28 and TRBJ2-7; D remains ambiguous. V lost 2 bases, J lost 7 bases, and 12 bases lay in between. Germline CDR1 is MDHEN and CDR2 is SYDVKM. The CDR3 extends over 13 amino acids. The CDR3 protein is CASSLTPWIEQYF. CDR3 coding DNA: TGTGCCAGCAGTTTAACCCCTTGGATAGAGCAGTACTTC.

The chain couples TRBV5-1 to TRBJ2-7, with a tentative D call TRBD1 (5 bases). Between the trimmed V and J ends, which lost 0 bases and 3 bases, there was a span of 13 bases. Per the germline V gene, CDR1 is SGHRS and CDR2 is YFSETQ. This CDR3 has 15 residues. CDR3 region: CASSLGRKGNYEQYF. In nucleotides, the CDR3 is TGCGCCAGCAGCTTGGGTAGAAAGGGGAACTACGAGCAGTACTTC.

V gene TRBV19 combines with J gene TRBJ1-1; 7 nucleotides align to TRBD1. The germline gives CDR1 LNHDA, CDR2 SQIVND (reference sequence). This CDR3 has 14 amino acids. V was pared by 6 bases and J by 2 bases, with 6 bases of the junction left unmatched. The CDR3 here is CASSLDRANTEAFF. CDR3 sequence (DNA): TGTGCCAGTAGCCTAGACAGGGCAAACACTGAAGCTTTCTTT. Combining the CDR3 with reference TRBV19 and TRBJ1-1 gives the whole variable domain DGGITQSPKYLFRKEGQNVTLSCEQNLNHDAMYWYRQDPGQGLRLIYYSQIVNDFQKGDIAEGYSVSREKKESFPLTVTSAQKNPTAFYLCASSLDRANTEAFFGQGTRLTVV.

About this clone: Other DNA sequences in this specimen translate into the identical CDR3. The chain has TRBV27 and TRBJ1-2; D might be TRBD1 (5 bases). The germline CDR1 and CDR2 sequences are MNHEY and SMNVEV (reference sequence). Trimming shortened V by 3 bases and J by 0 bases, and 8 bases separated the two germline ends. The CDR3 loop spans 14 amino acids. Here the CDR3 reads CASSLGGANYGYTF. The DNA for the CDR3 is TGTGCCAGCAGTTTGGGGGGGGCTAACTATGGCTACACCTTC.

The rearrangement joins TRBV15 to TRBJ1-5; 8 bases fit TRBD1. Germline assignment: CDR1 LNHNV and CDR2 YYDKDF (reference sequence). Germline trimming cut 0 bases from V and 10 bases from J; bases unmatched to any gene: 8. The CDR3 runs 15 residues. CDR3 DNA sequence: TGTGCCACCAGCAGAGAATTCGGACAGGGCTATCCCCAGCATTTT. This sequence encodes CATSREFGQGYPQHF.

The V gene is TRBV6-2 or TRBV6-3, the J gene TRBJ1-2; D gene ambiguous. Trimming removed 2 bases from V and 4 bases from J, with 17 bases in between. The CDR3 runs 16 residues. Germline V CDR1 and CDR2: MNHEY, SVGEGT. In nucleotides, the CDR3 is TGTGCCAGCAGTTACGTTGTGGGAGGAACGATCTATGGCTACACCTTC. Translating it yields CASSYVVGGTIYGYTF.

This clone occurred a few times. Other DNA sequences in this specimen translate into the identical CDR3. V and J are TRBV28 and TRBJ1-5; no clear D gene. Germline V gene data show CDR1 as MDHEN and CDR2 as SYDVKM. V was trimmed by 3 bases and J by 0 bases, leaving 3 bases between them. There are 13 residues in the CDR3. The chain's CDR3 is CASSLDSNQPQHF. DNA for the CDR3: TGTGCCAGCAGTTTGGATAGCAATCAGCCCCAGCATTTT.

The chain uses TRBV28 and TRBJ2-3; 8 nucleotides align to TRBD1. Trimming removed 5 bases from V and 2 bases from J; junction bases left unmatched: 12. Per germline, CDR1 MDHEN and CDR2 SYDVKM. The CDR3 is 17 amino acids. The CDR3 region has the DNA TGTGCCAGCAGTCCCCTGACAGGGGCGAGGGACACAGATACGCAGTATTTT. It codes for CASSPLTGARDTDTQYF.

V is TRBV12-5 and J is TRBJ1-6, with D possibly matching TRBD1 (6 bases). Trimming took off 0 bases at V and 6 bases at J, with 15 bases between the two ends. The CDR3 is 17 residues long. Per germline, CDR1 LGHNT and CDR2 FRNRAP. CDR3: CASGLVTAGAFNSPLHF. The CDR3 nucleotides are TGTGCTAGTGGTTTGGTTACGGCAGGGGCCTTTAATTCACCCCTCCACTTT. The full variable domain, in which reference TRBV12-5 and TRBJ1-6 provide the parts outside the CDR3, is DARVTQTPRHKVTEMGQEVTMRCQPILGHNTVFWYRQTMMQGLELLAYFRNRAPLDDSGMPKDRFSAEMPDATLATLKIQPSEPRDSAVYFCASGLVTAGAFNSPLHFGNGTRLTVT.

This rearrangement joins TRBV20-1 to TRBJ1-1; D is ambiguous. CDR3 size: 15 residues. Germline V gene lookup returns CDR1 DFQATT and CDR2 SNEGSKA (reference sequence). The V and J ends lost 3 bases and 3 bases respectively, with 17 bases between them. CDR3 residues: CSASFLLFSHTEAFF. DNA for the CDR3: TGCAGTGCTAGTTTTCTTTTGTTCAGTCACACTGAAGCTTTCTTT.

J is TRBJ2-3 and V is TRBV4-3; 9 nucleotides line up with TRBD1. Germline CDR1 LGHNA, CDR2 YSLEER. The CDR3 runs to 17 residues. Trimming at V came to 0 bases and at J to 3 bases, leaving 7 bases not matched to a gene. CDR3 bases: TGCGCCAGCAGCCAAGATCGGGACAGGGAAGAAACAGATACGCAGTATTTT. It translates to CASSQDRDREETDTQYF.

V is TRBV24-1 and J is TRBJ2-1; TRBD2 aligns across 10 bases. With V trimmed by 5 bases and J by 13 bases, 7 bases remained unmatched. CDR3 length: 13 amino acids. Germline CDR1 and CDR2: KGHDR and SFDVKD. CDR3 in DNA: TGTGCCACCAGTGCTAGCGGGAGTCCTCGTCAGTTCTTC. It specifies CATSASGSPRQFF.

This sequence joins TRBV11-3 and TRBJ2-7, with TRBD2 as a possible D gene (5 bases). The germline V gene has CDR1 SGHNT and CDR2 YENEEA. V lost 4 bases and J 5 bases, leaving 9 bases between the germline ends. This CDR3 spans 12 amino acids. The CDR3 coding sequence is TGTGCCAGCAGCTCCGAGGGCCACGAGCAGTACTTC. Amino acid sequence: CASSSEGHEQYF.

This chain joins TRBV4-1 and TRBJ2-1; tentatively, D is TRBD2 (5 bases). Trimming cost V 1 base and J 2 bases, with 12 bases left between them. CDR1 MGHRA and CDR2 YSYEKL come from the germline V gene. This CDR3 is built from 16 residues. The CDR3 spells CASSQGVARAYNEQFF. For the CDR3, the DNA is TGCGCCAGCAGCCAAGGGGTAGCGAGAGCCTACAATGAGCAGTTCTTC.

This sequence joins TRBV6-4 and TRBJ1-1; the D gene is possibly TRBD1 (5 bases). In germline, CDR1 is MRHNA, CDR2 SNTAGT. V lost 5 bases and J lost 1, with 11 bases in between. The CDR3 length is 14 residues. The CDR3 DNA is TGTGCCAGCAGTCAGGGACCGGAGAACACTGAAGCTTTCTTT. It yields the protein CASSQGPENTEAFF.

The chain joins TRBV28 to TRBJ1-4, with D maybe TRBD1 (6 bases). The V gene lost 4 bases and the J gene lost 3 bases, with 12 bases spanning the gap. Germline CDR1 is MDHEN and CDR2 is SYDVKM. CDR3 length: 15 residues. In DNA, the CDR3 is TGTGCCAGCAGTTCCCGGGACAAGTCTAATGAAAAACTGTTTTTT. It codes for CASSSRDKSNEKLFF. The full variable domain, its missing parts supplied by reference TRBV28 and TRBJ1-4, is DVKVTQSSRYLVKRTGEKVFLECVQDMDHENMFWYRQDPGLGLRLIYFSYDVKMKEKGDIPEGYSVSREKKERFSLILESASTNQTSMYLCASSSRDKSNEKLFFGSGTQLSVL.

This clone was counted a single time. The chain has TRBV9 and TRBJ2-1, with 10 bases aligning to TRBD2. Looked up from germline, CDR1 is SGDLS and CDR2 is YYNGEE. Losses at the gene ends were 4 bases for V and 6 bases for J; bases not matched to a gene: 7. This CDR3 spans 15 amino acids. The DNA for the CDR3 is TGTGCCAGCAGCAGCCGAGCGGGAGGGATCAATGAGCAGTTCTTC. It specifies CASSSRAGGINEQFF.

This chain uses TRBV2 with TRBJ1-2; D is undetermined. The CDR3 length is 13 residues. The germline V and J ends were trimmed by 2 bases and 5 bases, with 9 bases remaining between them. Germline CDR1 reads SNHLY; CDR2 reads FYNNEI. For the CDR3, the DNA is TGTGCCAGCAGTGAACTCTCTTTATATGGCTACACCTTC. This gives the protein CASSELSLYGYTF.